The next 29 T cell receptor beta chains were all read from a single sample in a study of glioma-infiltrating T cells after dendritic cell vaccination. Repertoires were generated with immunoSEQ multiplex PCR, while TCRdb's copy carries only in-frame clones and drops some. The sample has around 60,000 clones, more than 75% seen once. Time point defined: after dendritic cell vaccination, including at tumor progression/relapse. This sample comprised blood, obtained after dendritic cell vaccination. The source of these receptors is a human donor with glioblastoma.

V usage is TRBV15 and J usage is TRBJ1-5; TRBD1 agrees at 9 bases. V trimming: 0 bases; J trimming: 6 bases; junction bases outside the gene matches: 6. The germline gives CDR1 LNHNV, CDR2 YYDKDF (reference sequence). The CDR3 extends over 16 amino acids. Here the CDR3 reads CATSREQGALSQPQHF. For the CDR3, the DNA is TGTGCCACCAGCAGAGAACAGGGGGCGCTTAGTCAGCCCCAGCATTTT.

The rearrangement links TRBV5-1 to TRBJ2-5, with 14 positions matching TRBD2. Germline values: CDR1 SGHRS, CDR2 YFSETQ. This CDR3 is built from 16 residues. Germline trimming cut 4 bases from V and 2 bases from J; bases unmatched to any gene: 4. CDR3 DNA: TGCGCCAGCAGCCCGGGACTAGCGGGGGCGCAAGAGACCCAGTACTTC. Translation gives CASSPGLAGAQETQYF.

The V and J genes are TRBV6-5 and TRBJ2-1, with 11 nucleotides matching TRBD2. The V and J ends lost 10 bases and 5 bases, in that order; junction bases with no gene match: 7. This CDR3 contains 14 residues. Germline V lookup: CDR1 MNHEY, CDR2 SVGAGI. CDR3 amino acids: CATLSTSGNNEQFF. The CDR3 region has the DNA TGTGCCACTCTGTCGACTAGCGGGAACAATGAGCAGTTCTTC.

CDR3 residues: CASSLSADYGYTF. The CDR3 DNA sequence: TGTGCCAGCAGTTTAAGCGCGGACTATGGCTACACCTTC. V gene TRBV28 combines with J gene TRBJ1-2, with D unresolved. Trimming pared 2 bases from V and 3 bases from J, leaving 7 bases between. The CDR3 loop spans 13 amino acids. The V gene's germline CDR1 is MDHEN and CDR2 SYDVKM.

The gene calls are TRBV30 and TRBJ1-1; 8 nucleotides match TRBD1. Germline trimming cut 3 bases from V and 4 bases from J; bases unmatched to any gene: 7. Germline values: CDR1 GTSNPN, CDR2 SVGIG (reference sequence). CDR3 length: 14 amino acids. In nucleotides, the CDR3 is TGTGCCTGGAGGGGTACAGGGGGGAGCACTGAAGCTTTCTTT. It specifies CAWRGTGGSTEAFF. The entire variable domain, with the rest obtained from reference TRBV30 and TRBJ1-1, is as follows: SQTIHQWPATLVQPVGSPLSLECTVEGTSNPNLYWYRQAAGRGLQLLFYSVGIGQISSEVPQNLSASRPQDRQFILSSKKLLLSDSGFYLCAWRGTGGSTEAFFGQGTRLTVV.

This chain joins TRBV4-2 and TRBJ1-2; weak D call: TRBD1 (5 bases). V was shortened by 0 bases and J by 7 bases, with 12 bases between the two germline ends. This CDR3 is 14 amino acids long. Germline CDR1 reads LGHNA; CDR2 reads YNFKEQ. Here the CDR3 reads CASSQDPGSSGYTF. The CDR3 nucleotides read TGTGCCAGCAGCCAAGATCCAGGGTCGAGTGGCTACACCTTC.

The chain couples TRBV21-1 to TRBJ2-5; the table calls TRBD1, which could not be checked here. TRBV21-1 is a pseudogene. The CDR3 is 14 residues long. Here the CDR3 reads CASTSDRVGETQYF. CDR3 coding DNA: TGTGCCAGCACCTCGGACAGGGTAGGGGAGACCCAGTACTTC.

The V and J genes are TRBV29-1 and TRBJ1-2; D remains unclear. The CDR3 has 10 residues. In germline, CDR1 is SQVTM, CDR2 ANQGSEA. The V end lost 3 bases, the J end lost 7 bases, and 6 bases lay between the germline ends. In DNA, the CDR3 is TGCAGCGTTGACGAGGGTGGCTACACCTTC. This translates into CSVDEGGYTF. The whole variable domain, filled in from reference TRBV29-1 and TRBJ1-2, reads SAVISQKPSRDICQRGTSLTIQCQVDSQVTMMFWYRQQPGQSLTLIATANQGSEATYESGFVIDKFPISRPNLTFSTLTVSNMSPEDSSIYLCSVDEGGYTFGSGTRLTVV.

The V and J genes are TRBV27 and TRBJ1-1; D is possibly TRBD1 (5 bases). The V end lost 5 bases, the J end lost 0 bases, and 16 bases lay between the germline ends. The CDR3 length is 16 residues. From germline, CDR1 is MNHEY and CDR2 SMNVEV (reference sequence). CDR3 amino acids: CASSKYRDSLNTEAFF. The CDR3 DNA reads as TGTGCCAGCAGTAAATACCGGGACTCACTGAACACTGAAGCTTTCTTT.

The V and J genes are TRBV4-3 and TRBJ2-3, with a tentative D call TRBD2 (6 bases). Looked up from germline, CDR1 is LGHNA and CDR2 is YSLEER. The V end was cut by 0 bases, the J end by 2 bases, with 15 bases between. There are 17 residues in the CDR3. For the CDR3, the DNA is TGCGCCAGCAGCCAAGACCCGGGACTTTCTTACACAGATACGCAGTATTTT. Encoded protein: CASSQDPGLSYTDTQYF.

The CDR3, as DNA: TGCAGCGTTGGCCCGGGGGTTGGGTACATGAACACTGAAGCTTTCTTT. It is translated as CSVGPGVGYMNTEAFF. This chain joins TRBV29-1 and TRBJ1-1, with D possibly matching TRBD1 (5 bases). Trimming removed 4 bases from V and 0 bases from J, with 18 bases in between. The length of the CDR3 is 16 residues. The germline gives CDR1 SQVTM, CDR2 ANQGSEA.

V and J are TRBV6-5 and TRBJ1-5; D not resolved. This CDR3 has 13 residues. In germline, CDR1 is MNHEY, CDR2 SVGAGI. Trimming took off 6 bases at V and 4 bases at J, with 10 bases between the two ends. The CDR3 DNA sequence: TGTGCCAGCAGCCCACCCGGGAATCAGCCCCAGCATTTT. It yields the protein CASSPPGNQPQHF.

V usage is TRBV9 and J usage is TRBJ2-5; 8 bases agree with TRBD1. Germline V gene lookup returns CDR1 SGDLS and CDR2 YYNGEE. The CDR3 spans 14 residues. The J segment lost 5 bases and the V segment lost 4 bases, leaving 7 bases of the junction unmatched. This CDR3 reads CASSLPGQVETQYF. The CDR3 DNA reads TGTGCCAGCAGCCTTCCGGGACAGGTGGAGACCCAGTACTTC. The complete variable domain, with remaining parts taken from reference TRBV9 and TRBJ2-5, reads DSGVTQTPKHLITATGQRVTLRCSPRSGDLSVYWYQQSLDQGLQFLIQYYNGEERAKGNILERFSAQQFPDLHSELNLSSLELGDSALYFCASSLPGQVETQYFGPGTRLLVL.

The DNA for the CDR3 is TGTGCCAGCAGACCCACCGGGACTAGCGGCGAGACCCAGTACTTC. Residues: CASRPTGTSGETQYF. The rearrangement joins TRBV6-5 to TRBJ2-5; 11 bases fit TRBD2. Germline CDR1 MNHEY, CDR2 SVGAGI. The V and J ends lost 6 bases and 5 bases, in that order; junction bases with no gene match: 8. The CDR3 has 15 residues.

The gene calls are TRBV30 and TRBJ2-7; D remains ambiguous. The V gene lost 2 bases and the J gene lost 5 bases, with 16 bases spanning the gap. Germline V gene data show CDR1 as GTSNPN and CDR2 as SVGIG (reference sequence). This CDR3 spans 14 amino acids. The DNA of the CDR3 is TGTGCCTGGAGTATGACTGCTCGTGTAAACGAGCAGTACTTC. Translated: CAWSMTARVNEQYF.

This clone has just one count. The junction does not match germline at one end; this may be a read error. Other DNA sequences in this specimen translate into the identical CDR3. The rearrangement links TRBV5-1 to TRBJ1-6; TRBD1 might be the D (6 bases). Germline V lookup: CDR1 SGHRS, CDR2 YFSETQ. CDR3 size: 15 residues. This CDR3 is CASSLVGTPNSPLHF. In nucleotides, the CDR3 is TGCGCCAGCAGCTTGGTAGGGACACCAAATTCCCCCCTCCACTTT.

The V gene is TRBV9, the J gene TRBJ2-5, with 11 positions matching TRBD2. V trimming: 0 bases; J trimming: 5 bases; junction bases outside the gene matches: 6. Germline V lookup: CDR1 SGDLS, CDR2 YYNGEE. There are 16 residues in the CDR3. The CDR3 DNA reads TGTGCCAGCAGCGTAGCTCTAGCGGGGGGTTATGAGACCCAGTACTTC. Amino acid sequence: CASSVALAGGYETQYF.

This clone was seen more than once but under ten times. V usage is TRBV9 and J usage is TRBJ1-3, with D possibly being TRBD1 (6 bases). This CDR3 has 14 amino acids. Germline loops: CDR1 SGDLS, CDR2 YYNGEE. The germline V and J ends were trimmed by 1 base and 6 bases, with 11 bases remaining between them. The CDR3 DNA reads TGTGCCAGCAGCGTAACAGGGCAAGCAAACACCATATATTTT. Its protein is CASSVTGQANTIYF.

The CDR3 nucleotides read TGTGCCAGCTCACCACTTTTGACAGGGGGGAACACTGAAGCTTTCTTT. Protein product: CASSPLLTGGNTEAFF. V usage is TRBV18 and J usage is TRBJ1-1; 9 bases agree with TRBD1. Trimming took 1 base from V and 1 from J; bases not matched to a gene: 4. The CDR3 is 16 amino acids. Germline V gene lookup returns CDR1 KGHSH and CDR2 LQKENI. The full variable domain, its missing parts supplied by reference TRBV18 and TRBJ1-1, is NAGVMQNPRHLVRRRGQEARLRCSPMKGHSHVYWYRQLPEEGLKFMVYLQKENIIDESGMPKERFSAEFPKEGPSILRIQQVVRGDSAAYFCASSPLLTGGNTEAFFGQGTRLTVV.

The rearrangement joins TRBV19 to TRBJ1-2, with TRBD1 as a possible D gene (6 bases). Trimming took off 10 bases at V and 6 bases at J, with 15 bases between the two ends. This CDR3 has 12 amino acids. Germline values: CDR1 LNHDA, CDR2 SQIVND (reference sequence). The DNA of the CDR3 is TGTGCCACCAGGAATACAGGGCATGGCTACACCTTC. This codes for CATRNTGHGYTF.

The chain combines TRBV9 with TRBJ2-1; 7 positions match TRBD2. The CDR3 consists of 15 residues. Trimming cost V 0 bases and J 4 bases; bases outside gene matches: 4. Germline loops: CDR1 SGDLS, CDR2 YYNGEE. Written as DNA, the CDR3 is TGTGCCAGCAGCGTAGTGGCGGGGGTGTACAATGAGCAGTTCTTC. As protein: CASSVVAGVYNEQFF.

The chain uses TRBV10-3 and TRBJ2-2; TRBD1 is a possible D gene (5 bases). V was pared by 7 bases and J by 1 base, with 10 bases between. CDR3 length: 14 amino acids. The V gene's germline CDR1 is ENHRY and CDR2 SYGVKD. The CDR3 nucleotides read TGTGCCATCAATTGGCAGGGGAACACCGGGGAGCTGTTTTTT. As protein: CAINWQGNTGELFF.

This sequence joins TRBV4-1 and TRBJ2-2; the D gene is possibly TRBD1 (6 bases). Trimming took off 2 bases at V and 0 bases at J, with 13 bases between the two ends. The germline V gene encodes CDR1 MGHRA and CDR2 YSYEKL. The length of the CDR3 is 17 residues. CDR3 bases: TGCGCCAGCAGCCAAAATCAGGGGTTTGCGAACACCGGGGAGCTGTTTTTT. Its protein is CASSQNQGFANTGELFF.

This clone appeared a few times. Mismatch with germline at one junction end may stem from a read error. Other DNA sequences in this specimen translate into the identical CDR3. The gene calls are TRBV4-1 and TRBJ1-2, with a weak D call TRBD1 (6 bases). This CDR3 region has 12 residues. Germline V gene lookup returns CDR1 MGHRA and CDR2 YSYEKL. CDR3 protein: CASSQNRDGYTF. DNA of the CDR3: TGTGCCAGCAGCCAAAACAGGGACGGCTACACCTTC.

The rearrangement joins TRBV4-2 to TRBJ1-5, with TRBD1 matching 9 bases. Germline CDR1 reads LGHNA; CDR2 reads YNFKEQ. Losses at the gene ends were 0 bases for V and 3 bases for J; bases not matched to a gene: 3. This CDR3 has 16 residues. CDR3 region: CASSQEGQGYNQPQHF. For the CDR3, the DNA is TGTGCCAGCAGCCAAGAGGGACAGGGTTACAATCAGCCCCAGCATTTT.

The gene calls are TRBV7-9 and TRBJ2-2; TRBD2 agrees at 10 bases. Germline loops: CDR1 SEHNR, CDR2 FQNEAQ (reference sequence). The CDR3 is 17 amino acids. The V gene end was trimmed by 4 bases and the J gene end by 2 bases; junction bases not matched to a gene: 7. DNA for the CDR3: TGTGCCAGCAGCTCGCCCCTAGCGGGGGAAAACACCGGGGAGCTGTTTTTT. Amino acid sequence: CASSSPLAGENTGELFF. The full variable domain, with the rest looked up from reference TRBV7-9 and TRBJ2-2, is DTGVSQNPRHKITKRGQNVTFRCDPISEHNRLYWYRQTLGQGPEFLTYFQNEAQLEKSRLLSDRFSAERPKGSFSTLEIQRTEQGDSAMYLCASSSPLAGENTGELFFGEGSRLTVL.

The chain employs TRBV28 and TRBJ2-7; possible D gene TRBD2, 5 bases. Between the trimmed V and J ends, which lost 9 bases and 3 bases, there was a span of 21 bases. The germline CDR1 and CDR2 sequences are MDHEN and SYDVKM. The CDR3 runs to 15 residues. The CDR3 DNA follows: TGTGCCAGTCTTCCTTCGGGATCAAAGGGCTACGAGCAGTACTTC. The encoded protein is CASLPSGSKGYEQYF.

The gene calls are TRBV5-4 and TRBJ2-6; 9 positions match TRBD1. CDR1 is SGHNT and CDR2 is YYREEE in the germline V gene (reference sequence). The CDR3 runs 16 residues. J gave up 0 bases and V 5 bases, and 3 bases lay outside the gene matches. The CDR3 protein is CASSRDRVSGANVLTF. CDR3 bases: TGTGCCAGCAGTCGGGACAGGGTCTCTGGGGCCAACGTCCTGACTTTC.

This chain uses TRBV7-9 with TRBJ2-2, with a possible D match to TRBD1 (6 bases). Germline V CDR1 and CDR2: SEHNR, FQNEAQ (reference sequence). The V end lost 5 bases, the J end lost 6 bases, and 10 bases lay between the germline ends. The CDR3 has 13 residues. CDR3 amino acids: CASSQAGAGELFF. CDR3 in DNA: TGTGCCAGCAGCCAAGCAGGGGCCGGGGAGCTGTTTTTT. Supplemented by reference TRBV7-9 and TRBJ2-2, the full variable domain reads DTGVSQNPRHKITKRGQNVTFRCDPISEHNRLYWYRQTLGQGPEFLTYFQNEAQLEKSRLLSDRFSAERPKGSFSTLEIQRTEQGDSAMYLCASSQAGAGELFFGEGSRLTVL.